This T cell receptor beta chain was identified during a study of tumor-infiltrating lymphocytes in localized non-small cell lung cancer. Only in-frame clones appear in the TCRdb table, and some are missing; sequencing was by immunoSEQ multiplex PCR. The data hold over 10,000 clones, with about 82% observed a single time. The receptor comes from a human donor with non-small cell lung cancer. The sequencing input was uninvolved lung tissue not adjacent to the tumor.

In nucleotides, the CDR3 is TGCGCCAGCAGCTTGGAGATCGGGGGTATCTACAATGAGCAGTTCTTC. This codes for CASSLEIGGIYNEQFF. This rearrangement joins TRBV5-1 to TRBJ2-1, with a tentative D call TRBD2 (6 bases). V gave up 0 bases and J gave up 3 bases, with 13 bases separating them. Germline V lookup: CDR1 SGHRS, CDR2 YFSETQ. The length of the CDR3 is 16 residues.